The 19 T cell receptor beta chains in this list originate from one sample, sequenced in a study of regulatory T cells in long-lasting Graves disease. The authors built TCR beta libraries using iRepertoire HTBI primers and Arm-PCR of CDR3 regions. TCRdb ran MiXCR on the multiplex PCR reads and lists one entry per CDR3 protein. The sample yields around 230,000 distinct CDR3 sequences, 15% to 20% seen once. The sample's time point: newly diagnosed GD, antithyroid drugs for less than 3 months. There was RNA extracted from PBMCs, and the TCR library was made from it. The material sequenced was peripheral blood mononuclear cells (PBMCs), taken at new diagnosis, from a patient treated with antithyroid drugs. All receptors come from a female donor with Graves disease.

This clonotype was counted many times. The chain recombines TRBV27 with TRBJ1-2, with TRBD1 matching over 7 bases. The germline V gene encodes CDR1 MNHEY and CDR2 SMNVEV (reference sequence). The V and J ends lost 4 bases and 5 bases, in that order; junction bases with no gene match: 4. The CDR3 contains 13 residues. This CDR3 is CASSSTGFYGYTF. The CDR3 coding sequence is TGTGCCAGCAGTTCGACAGGGTTTTATGGCTACACCTTC.

This clonotype was counted many times. The chain has TRBV7-2 and TRBJ2-5, with no clear D. Trimming left V 3 bases short and J 5 bases short, with 7 bases between. Germline V gene sequence: CDR1 SGHTA, CDR2 FQGNSA. This CDR3 region has 12 residues. CDR3 in DNA: TGTGCCAGCAGCTTGGACGGGGAGACCCAGTACTTC. It codes for CASSLDGETQYF.

Many counts were recorded for this clonotype. The V gene is TRBV4-1, the J gene TRBJ2-7, with D unresolved. The CDR3 runs to 13 residues. Germline lookup yields CDR1 MGHRA and CDR2 YSYEKL. The V gene lost 0 bases and the J gene lost 2 bases, with 5 bases spanning the gap. DNA for the CDR3: TGCGCCAGCAGCCAAGAATCCCCCTACGAGCAGTACTTC. Translating gives CASSQESPYEQYF.

In its sample, this clonotype was seen many times. The rearrangement joins TRBV10-3 to TRBJ1-1; possibly TRBD1 for D (6 bases). The CDR3 consists of 15 residues. V was cut by 7 bases and J by 5 bases, with 20 bases left in between. CDR1 and CDR2 (germline): ENHRY, SYGVKD. The CDR3 bases are TGTGCCATCACCTCCCAGCAAGGGGGGGAAACTGAAGCTTTCTTT. Translation: CAITSQQGGETEAFF.

This clonotype was recorded a few times. The rearrangement joins TRBV6-1 to TRBJ1-4; D is uncertain. CDR1 and CDR2 from the germline V gene are MNHNS and SASEGT. CDR3 length: 12 amino acids. V gave up 6 bases and J gave up 13 bases, with 15 bases separating them. Here the CDR3 reads CASSPGSRGLFF. Here the CDR3 DNA reads TGTGCCAGCAGCCCCGGGTCACGAGGACTGTTTTTT.

A note on this clonotype: A much larger clonotype is one base distant, so this may be a read error. The genes are TRBV7-3 and TRBJ2-7; 9 bases align to TRBD2. CDR3 length equals 15 residues. V trimming: 0 bases; J trimming: 2 bases; junction bases outside the gene matches: 2. Per germline, CDR1 SGHTA and CDR2 FQGTGA. The CDR3 nucleotides are TGTGCCAGCAGCTTAACTGGCGGGAGGGCCTACGAGCAGTACTTC. Translated, it gives CASSLTGGRAYEQYF.

This sequence joins TRBV7-8 and TRBJ2-1; 7 nucleotides align to TRBD1. V was clipped by 4 bases and J by 2 bases; unmatched bases: 8. CDR1 is SGHVS, CDR2 FQNEAQ, per germline. There are 16 residues in the CDR3. CDR3 coding DNA: TGTGCCAGCAGCTCCTTCGAGGGACAGACCTACAATGAGCAGTTCTTC. This sequence encodes CASSSFEGQTYNEQFF. Variable domain in full (rest from reference TRBV7-8 and TRBJ2-1): GAGVSQSPRYKVAKRGQDVALRCDPISGHVSLFWYQQALGQGPEFLTYFQNEAQLDKSGLPSDRFFAERPEGSVSTLKIQRTQQEDSAVYLCASSSFEGQTYNEQFFGPGTRLTVL.

This clonotype occurred many times. The chain has TRBV2 and TRBJ1-5; D is possibly TRBD1 (5 bases). CDR3 size: 14 residues. The germline gives CDR1 SNHLY, CDR2 FYNNEI. Between the trimmed V and J ends, which lost 6 bases and 6 bases, there was a span of 15 bases. The CDR3 loop reads CASRETGGGQPQHF. The CDR3 bases are TGTGCCAGCAGGGAAACAGGCGGGGGTCAGCCCCAGCATTTT.

At least ten counts were recorded for this clonotype. CDR3 region: CASSYPDYTEAFF. DNA of the CDR3: TGTGCCAGCAGTTACCCAGACTACACTGAAGCTTTCTTT. V and J are TRBV6-5 and TRBJ1-1, with unresolved D. Germline loops: CDR1 MNHEY, CDR2 SVGAGI. The CDR3 runs 13 residues. The V and J ends lost 2 bases and 3 bases respectively, with 7 bases between them.

This clonotype was seen ten or more times. The gene calls are TRBV20-1 and TRBJ2-2; D is ambiguous. Trimming took off 3 bases at V and 4 bases at J, with 9 bases between the two ends. The CDR3 totals 13 residues. The V gene's germline CDR1 is DFQATT and CDR2 SNEGSKA (reference sequence). The CDR3 reads CSASGTATGELFF. The CDR3 coding sequence is TGCAGTGCTAGCGGAACGGCCACCGGGGAGCTGTTTTTT.

This clonotype was counted ten times or more. V usage is TRBV9 and J usage is TRBJ2-1, with D possibly TRBD2 on 7 matching bases. Germline assignment: CDR1 SGDLS and CDR2 YYNGEE. The CDR3 runs 17 residues. Trimming cost V 1 base and J 2 bases, with 16 bases left between them. CDR3 nucleotide sequence: TGTGCCAGCAGCGTACGAGGGGGGGAGGGCACCTACAATGAGCAGTTCTTC. As protein: CASSVRGGEGTYNEQFF.

This clonotype occurred many times. J is TRBJ2-3 and V is TRBV5-4, with TRBD1 identical over 7 bases. J lost 0 bases, V lost 3 bases, and 10 bases had no gene match. Per the germline V gene, CDR1 is SGHNT and CDR2 is YYREEE (reference sequence). The CDR3 runs 17 residues. The CDR3 region has the DNA TGTGCCAGCAGCTCTAGACAGGGCCAATTTAGCACAGATACGCAGTATTTT. Translated, it gives CASSSRQGQFSTDTQYF.

This clonotype has just a few counts. The chain has TRBV2 and TRBJ2-2; TRBD1 agrees at 7 bases. The germline V gene has CDR1 SNHLY and CDR2 FYNNEI. There are 15 residues in the CDR3. With 4 bases clipped from V and 0 bases from J, the junction kept 2 bases outside the gene matches. CDR3 amino acids: CASSVQGANTGELFF. The CDR3 nucleotides are TGTGCCAGCAGTGTTCAGGGGGCGAACACCGGGGAGCTGTTTTTT.

There are many counts of this clonotype. The chain uses TRBV12-3 or TRBV12-4 and TRBJ2-1, with a weak D call TRBD1 (6 bases). Near its end, the DNA agrees better with TRBJ2-4, so the J call may be wrong. CDR3 size: 17 residues. CDR3 in DNA: TGTGCCAGCAGTTCCTCCAACAGGGCGGAGTTATTAAACATTCAGTACTTC. Amino acid sequence: CASSSSNRAELLNIQYF.

This clonotype was seen at least ten times. The chain has TRBV11-3 and TRBJ1-3; 7 bases are a match to TRBD1. V lost 7 bases, J lost 3 bases, and 6 bases stayed unmatched. There are 14 residues in the CDR3. Looked up from germline, CDR1 is SGHNT and CDR2 is YENEEA. CDR3 bases: TGTGCCAGCAAGCGACAGGGAGATGGAAACACCATATATTTT. It specifies CASKRQGDGNTIYF.

This clonotype was found many times. The chain uses TRBV28 and TRBJ2-5, with TRBD2 matching 10 bases. Unmatched junction bases numbered 4, after V lost 2 bases and J lost 4 bases. Per germline, CDR1 MDHEN and CDR2 SYDVKM. The CDR3 spans 15 residues. The CDR3 bases are TGTGCCAGCAGTTTACCTAGCGGGAGCGGAGAGACCCAGTACTTC. Amino acids: CASSLPSGSGETQYF.

This clonotype was observed once. The V and J genes are TRBV18 and TRBJ2-1; 8 nucleotides agree with TRBD1. The CDR3 has 16 residues. CDR1 KGHSH and CDR2 LQKENI come from the germline V gene. V gave up 3 bases and J gave up 9 bases; unmatched junction bases: 13. CDR3 protein: CASSPPAGTGRGEQFF. The CDR3 nucleotides are TGTGCCAGCTCACCCCCGGCGGGGACAGGTCGTGGTGAGCAGTTCTTC.

This clonotype has a single count. The chain employs TRBV30 and TRBJ2-1, with D perhaps matching TRBD1 or TRBD2 (5 bases each). Germline CDR1 GTSNPN, CDR2 SVGIG (reference sequence). V was shortened by 0 bases and J by 1 base, with 7 bases between the two germline ends. The length of the CDR3 is 14 residues. CDR3 in amino acids: CAWSVGESYNEQFF. CDR3 bases: TGTGCCTGGAGTGTAGGGGAGTCCTACAATGAGCAGTTCTTC.

The sample holds many counts of this clonotype. This chain connects TRBV12-3 or TRBV12-4 to TRBJ1-1; 7 bases match TRBD1. Germline trimming cut 5 bases from V and 4 bases from J; bases unmatched to any gene: 1. The CDR3 is 12 amino acids. CDR3 coding DNA: TGTGCCAGCAGTACAGGGGCCACTGAAGCTTTCTTT. This codes for CASSTGATEAFF.